The clone carrying this T cell receptor beta chain was detected only a few times. The target antigen is unknown. The sample originates from a study of shared clonotypes between healthy human individuals. Broader study findings: In the sorted subsets, rarefaction showed sequencing was incomplete despite large depth.

Some clones are missing from TCRdb's copy, which holds only in-frame ones; the method was immunoSEQ multiplex PCR. This table holds under 2.5 million clones, approximately 90% found once. The length of the CDR3 is 13 residues. The V gene's germline CDR1 is LNHNV and CDR2 YYDKDF (reference sequence). Trimming pared 3 bases from V and 4 bases from J, leaving 7 bases between. The clonotype comes from a man aged 18 to 30 in good health. Some clones in this sample may be carry-over from other donors' samples. The gene calls are TRBV15 and TRBJ1-5; no clear D gene. Sequences were obtained from naive CD4+ T cells from PBMCs. As to subset: CD45RA+ positively selected. CDR3 DNA: TGTGCCACCAGCAGCGTTTTAAATCAGCCCCAGCATTTT. As protein: CATSSVLNQPQHF.